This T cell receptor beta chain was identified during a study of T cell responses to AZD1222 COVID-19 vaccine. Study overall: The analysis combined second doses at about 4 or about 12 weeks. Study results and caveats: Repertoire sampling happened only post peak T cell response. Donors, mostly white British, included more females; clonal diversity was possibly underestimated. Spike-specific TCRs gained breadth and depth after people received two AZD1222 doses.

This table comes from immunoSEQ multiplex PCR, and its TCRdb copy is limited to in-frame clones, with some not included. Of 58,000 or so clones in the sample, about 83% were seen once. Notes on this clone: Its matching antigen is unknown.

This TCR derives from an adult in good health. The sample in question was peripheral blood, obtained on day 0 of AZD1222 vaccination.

The CDR3 sequence: CASSLARGLSETQYF. Here the CDR3 DNA reads TGTGCCAGCAGCTTGGCCAGGGGGCTATCAGAGACCCAGTACTTC. The chain combines TRBV5-5 with TRBJ2-5; 8 bases align to TRBD1. Germline lookup yields CDR1 SGHKS and CDR2 YYEKEE (reference sequence). This CDR3 has 15 residues. The J segment lost 4 bases and the V segment lost 0 bases, leaving 5 bases of the junction unmatched.